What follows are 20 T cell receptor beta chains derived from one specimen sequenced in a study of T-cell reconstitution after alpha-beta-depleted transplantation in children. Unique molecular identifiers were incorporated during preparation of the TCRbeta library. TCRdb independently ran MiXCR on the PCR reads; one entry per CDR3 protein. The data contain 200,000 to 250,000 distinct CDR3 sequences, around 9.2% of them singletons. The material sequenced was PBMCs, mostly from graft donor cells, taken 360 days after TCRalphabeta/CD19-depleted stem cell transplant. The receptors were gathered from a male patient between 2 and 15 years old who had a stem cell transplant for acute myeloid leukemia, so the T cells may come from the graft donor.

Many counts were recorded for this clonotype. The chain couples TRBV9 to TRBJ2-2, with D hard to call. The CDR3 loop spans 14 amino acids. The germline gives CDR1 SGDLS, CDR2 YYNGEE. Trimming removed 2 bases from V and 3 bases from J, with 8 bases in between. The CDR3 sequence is CASSVGFYTGELFF. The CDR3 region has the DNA TGTGCCAGCAGCGTTGGGTTTTACACCGGGGAGCTGTTTTTT.

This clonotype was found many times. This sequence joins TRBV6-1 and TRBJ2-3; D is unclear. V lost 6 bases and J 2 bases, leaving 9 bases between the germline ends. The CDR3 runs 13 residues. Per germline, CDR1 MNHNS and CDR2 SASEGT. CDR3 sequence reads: CASRGSATDTQYF. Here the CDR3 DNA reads TGTGCCAGCAGAGGAAGTGCCACAGATACGCAGTATTTT.

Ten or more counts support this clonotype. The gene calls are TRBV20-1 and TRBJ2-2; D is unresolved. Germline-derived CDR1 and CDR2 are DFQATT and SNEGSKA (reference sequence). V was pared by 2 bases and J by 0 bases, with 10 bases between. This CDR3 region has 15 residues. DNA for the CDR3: TGCAGTGCTAGAATGACTGGCGCGAACACCGGGGAGCTGTTTTTT. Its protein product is CSARMTGANTGELFF.

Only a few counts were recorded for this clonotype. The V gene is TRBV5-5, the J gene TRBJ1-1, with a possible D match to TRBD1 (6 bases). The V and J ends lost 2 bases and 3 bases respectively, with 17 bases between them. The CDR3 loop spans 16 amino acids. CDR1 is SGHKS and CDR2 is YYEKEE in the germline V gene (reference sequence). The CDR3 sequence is CASSFTWTVVDTEAFF. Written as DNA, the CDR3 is TGTGCCAGCAGCTTCACTTGGACAGTTGTGGACACTGAAGCTTTCTTT.

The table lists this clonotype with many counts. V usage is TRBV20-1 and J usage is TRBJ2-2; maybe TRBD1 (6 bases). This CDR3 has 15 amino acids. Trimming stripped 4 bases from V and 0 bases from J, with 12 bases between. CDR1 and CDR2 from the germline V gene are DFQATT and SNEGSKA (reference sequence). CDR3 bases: TGCAGTGCTATTTGGGCAGGGGCGAACACCGGGGAGCTGTTTTTT. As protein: CSAIWAGANTGELFF.

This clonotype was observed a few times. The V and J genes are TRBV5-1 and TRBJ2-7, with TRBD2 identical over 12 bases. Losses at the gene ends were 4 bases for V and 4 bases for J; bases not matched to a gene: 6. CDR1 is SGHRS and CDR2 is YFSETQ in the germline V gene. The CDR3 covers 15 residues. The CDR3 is CASSPAGTSGYEQYV. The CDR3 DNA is TGCGCCAGCAGCCCTGCCGGGACTAGCGGGTACGAGCAGTACGTC.

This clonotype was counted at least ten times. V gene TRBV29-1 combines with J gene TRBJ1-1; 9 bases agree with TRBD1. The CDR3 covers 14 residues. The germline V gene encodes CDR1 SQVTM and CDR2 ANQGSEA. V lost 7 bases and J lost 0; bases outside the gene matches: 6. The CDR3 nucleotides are TGCAGCGGGGGACAGGGACGCGTGAACACTGAAGCTTTCTTT. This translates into CSGGQGRVNTEAFF.

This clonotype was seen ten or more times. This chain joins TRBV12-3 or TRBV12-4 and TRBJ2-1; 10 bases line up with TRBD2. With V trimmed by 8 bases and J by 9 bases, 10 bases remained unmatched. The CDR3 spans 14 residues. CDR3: CASGSSGGIGEQFF. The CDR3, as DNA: TGTGCCAGCGGTTCTAGCGGGGGAATAGGTGAGCAGTTCTTC.

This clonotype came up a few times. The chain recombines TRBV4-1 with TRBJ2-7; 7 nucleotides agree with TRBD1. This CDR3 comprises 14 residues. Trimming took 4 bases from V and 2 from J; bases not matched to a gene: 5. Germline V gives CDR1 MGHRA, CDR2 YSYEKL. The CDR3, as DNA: TGCGCCAGCAGCCTCCCGGGACAGCCCTACGAGCAGTACTTC. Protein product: CASSLPGQPYEQYF.

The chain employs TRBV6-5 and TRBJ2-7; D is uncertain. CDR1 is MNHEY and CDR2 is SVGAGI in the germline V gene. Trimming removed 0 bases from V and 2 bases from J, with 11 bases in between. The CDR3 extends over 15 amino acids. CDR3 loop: CASSYSGSFTYEQYF. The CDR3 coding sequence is TGTGCCAGCAGTTACTCGGGTTCGTTCACCTACGAGCAGTACTTC.

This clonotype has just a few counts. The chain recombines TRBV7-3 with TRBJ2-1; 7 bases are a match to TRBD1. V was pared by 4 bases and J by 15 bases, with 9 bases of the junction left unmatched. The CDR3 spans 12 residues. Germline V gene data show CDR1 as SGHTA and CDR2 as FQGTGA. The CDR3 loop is CASSSWWDSLFF. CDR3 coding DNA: TGTGCCAGCAGCTCCTGGTGGGACAGCTTGTTCTTC.

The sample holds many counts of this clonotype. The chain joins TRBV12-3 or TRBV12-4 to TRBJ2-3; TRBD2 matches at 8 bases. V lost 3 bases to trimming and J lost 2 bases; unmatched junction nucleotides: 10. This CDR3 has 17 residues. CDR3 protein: CASSFRVRSGATDTQYF. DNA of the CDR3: TGTGCCAGCAGTTTTCGAGTACGTAGCGGGGCCACAGATACGCAGTATTTT.

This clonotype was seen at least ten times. For the CDR3, the DNA is TGTGCCAGCTCACCCATACTAGCGGGGGGCACAGATACGCAGTATTTT. As protein: CASSPILAGGTDTQYF. This chain uses TRBV18 with TRBJ2-3; TRBD2 agrees at 11 bases. Germline assignment: CDR1 KGHSH and CDR2 LQKENI. The CDR3 loop spans 16 amino acids. Trimming cost V 3 bases and J 1 base; bases outside gene matches: 3.

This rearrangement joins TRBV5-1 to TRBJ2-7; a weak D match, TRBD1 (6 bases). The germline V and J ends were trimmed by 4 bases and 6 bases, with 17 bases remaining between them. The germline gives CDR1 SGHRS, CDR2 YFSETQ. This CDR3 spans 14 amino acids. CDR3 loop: CASSGPLQGGEQYF. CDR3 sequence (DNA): TGCGCCAGCAGCGGGCCCCTACAGGGCGGCGAGCAGTACTTC.

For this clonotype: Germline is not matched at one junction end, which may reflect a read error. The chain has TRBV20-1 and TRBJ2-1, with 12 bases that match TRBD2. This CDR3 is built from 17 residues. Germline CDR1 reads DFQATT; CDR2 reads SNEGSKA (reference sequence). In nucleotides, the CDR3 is TGCAGTGCTAGCGGTCTAGCGGGGGGGAGCTCCTACAATGAGCATTTCTTC. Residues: CSASGLAGGSSYNEHFF.

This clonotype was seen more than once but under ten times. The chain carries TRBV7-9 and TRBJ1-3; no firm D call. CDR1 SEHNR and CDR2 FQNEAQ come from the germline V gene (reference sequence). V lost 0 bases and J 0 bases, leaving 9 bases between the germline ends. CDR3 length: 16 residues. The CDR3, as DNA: TGTGCCAGCAGCTTAGCAAAATGGAGCTCTGGAAACACCATATATTTT. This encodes CASSLAKWSSGNTIYF.

CDR3 residues: CASSLRTSGGYNEQFF. Written as DNA, the CDR3 is TGTGCCAGCAGCCTCCGGACTAGCGGGGGGTACAATGAGCAGTTCTTC. The chain carries TRBV7-3 and TRBJ2-1; 14 bases line up with TRBD2. This CDR3 is 16 amino acids long. The V gene end was trimmed by 5 bases and the J gene end by 4 bases; junction bases not matched to a gene: 4. CDR1 SGHTA and CDR2 FQGTGA come from the germline V gene.

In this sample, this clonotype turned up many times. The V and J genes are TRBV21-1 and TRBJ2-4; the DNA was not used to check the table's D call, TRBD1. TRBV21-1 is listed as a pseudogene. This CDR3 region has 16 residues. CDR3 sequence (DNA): TGTGCCAGCAGCGGACGGGGGTGTGGAGCCAAAAACATTCAGTACTTC. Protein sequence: CASSGRGCGAKNIQYF.

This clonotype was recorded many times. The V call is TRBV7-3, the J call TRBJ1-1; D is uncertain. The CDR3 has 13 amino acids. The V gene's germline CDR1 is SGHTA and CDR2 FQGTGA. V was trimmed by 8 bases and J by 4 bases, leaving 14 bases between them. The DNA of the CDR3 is TGTGCCAGCGGCAGCAGTGGCGGCACTGAAGCTTTCTTT. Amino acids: CASGSSGGTEAFF.

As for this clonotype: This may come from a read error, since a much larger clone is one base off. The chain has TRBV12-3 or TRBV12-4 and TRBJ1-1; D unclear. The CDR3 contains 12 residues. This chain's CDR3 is CASRYLNTGAFF. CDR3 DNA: TGTGCCAGCAGGTACCTGAACACTGGAGCTTTCTTT.